These T cell receptor beta chains were read from a single sample in a study of cytomegalovirus exposure and HLA in healthy donors. Using immunoSEQ multiplex PCR, the repertoire was profiled, and TCRdb retains in-frame clones only, with some absent. There are approximately 120,000 clones in the sample; around 75% occur only once, and about 4.9% lies in the top ten. Sequencing input: PBMCs. These receptors were taken from a man in his sixties in good health and CMV-seropositive. CDR3s include the opening cysteine and the closing phenylalanine or tryptophan. The D gene is left open where the match is weak. Clone size, where shown, is once, few, many, or a class for clones that have expanded.

size | J | length | D | V | CDR3 | DNA
NA | TRBJ2-5 | 14 | NA | TRBV5-1 | CASSLGASQETQYF | TGCGCCAGCAGCCTGGGGGCCAGTCAAGAGACCCAGTACTTC
few | TRBJ1-5 | 14 | NA | TRBV2 | CASSVSGSYQPQHF | TGTGCCAGCAGTGTGAGCGGGAGCTATCAGCCCCAGCATTTT
NA | TRBJ1-1 | 15 | TRBD1 | TRBV9 | CASSVEQGWGTEAFF | TGTGCCAGCAGCGTCGAACAGGGGTGGGGCACTGAAGCTTTCTTT
NA | TRBJ1-2 | 12 | NA | TRBV29-1 | CSVSTLGVGYTF | TGCAGCGTTTCGACCCTCGGGGTTGGCTACACCTTC
few | TRBJ1-2 | 16 | NA | TRBV14 | CASSQVVWGGYYGYTF | TGTGCCAGCAGCCAAGTAGTTTGGGGCGGCTACTATGGCTACACCTTC
few | TRBJ2-7 | 15 | NA | TRBV21-1 | CASSKRGQGSREQYF | TGTGCCAGCAGCAAGAGGGGACAGGGTTCCCGGGAGCAGTACTTC
NA | TRBJ1-5 | 14 | NA | TRBV28 | CASTLGGSNQPQHF | TGTGCCAGCACCCTAGGAGGTAGCAATCAGCCCCAGCATTTT
NA | TRBJ1-4 | 15 | NA | TRBV2 | CASSLRQATNEKLFF | TGTGCCAGCAGTCTCCGACAGGCAACTAATGAAAAACTGTTTTTT
NA | TRBJ2-7 | 15 | TRBD1 | TRBV15 | CATSRDRRQGAEQYF | TGTGCCACCAGCAGAGATAGGAGACAGGGTGCCGAGCAGTACTTC
NA | TRBJ2-7 | 15 | NA | TRBV28 | CASSPPNLRGYEQYF | TGTGCCAGCAGTCCCCCCAATCTGCGCGGATACGAGCAGTACTTC
NA | TRBJ1-1 | 16 | NA | TRBV19 | CASTYKGGAGRAEAFF | TGTGCCAGTACCTATAAAGGAGGGGCAGGGAGGGCTGAAGCTTTCTTT
NA | TRBJ1-2 | 13 | NA | TRBV2 | CASSVGRVSGYTF | TGTGCCAGCAGTGTGGGCCGAGTGTCTGGCTACACCTTC
NA | TRBJ2-1 | 13 | NA | TRBV11-3 | CASSAGLYNEQFF | TGTGCCAGCAGCGCCGGACTATACAATGAGCAGTTCTTC
few | TRBJ2-5 | 15 | TRBD2 | TRBV6-1 | CASSEIWGGQETQYF | TGTGCCAGCAGTGAAATATGGGGGGGACAAGAGACCCAGTACTTC
NA | TRBJ2-4 | 11 | NA | TRBV6-5 | CASSQENIQYF | TGTGCCAGCAGTCAGGAAAACATTCAGTACTTC
NA | TRBJ2-7 | 13 | TRBD1 | TRBV5-1 | CASTLEGAREQYF | TGCGCCAGCACCCTAGAGGGGGCGAGGGAGCAGTACTTC
NA | TRBJ1-2 | 14 | TRBD1 | TRBV4-1 | CASSQAGTAYGYTF | TGCGCCAGCAGCCAGGCTGGGACAGCCTATGGCTACACCTTC
NA | TRBJ2-3 | 15 | TRBD1 | TRBV28 | CASSTASDTTGRRYF | TGTGCCAGCAGTACCGCTTCCGATACGACAGGGCGTAGGTATTTT
NA | TRBJ2-6 | 15 | NA | TRBV11-2 | CASSPGFSGANVLTF | TGTGCCAGCAGCCCCGGGTTCTCCGGGGCCAACGTCCTGACTTTC
NA | TRBJ1-3 | 12 | NA | TRBV11-2 | CASSFFGYTIYF | TGTGCCAGCAGCTTCTTCGGTTACACCATATATTTT
NA | TRBJ1-3 | 17 | TRBD1 | TRBV2 | CASSEGRDRLAGNTIYF | TGTGCCAGCAGTGAGGGCCGGGACAGGCTGGCTGGAAACACCATATATTTT
NA | TRBJ2-3 | 14 | NA | TRBV7-8 | CASSLDLATDTQYF | TGTGCCAGCAGCTTAGACCTGGCCACAGATACGCAGTATTTT
NA | TRBJ1-1 | 14 | TRBD1 | TRBV30 | CAWMGDRGHTEAFF | TGTGCCTGGATGGGGGACAGGGGTCATACTGAAGCTTTCTTT
NA | TRBJ2-3 | 14 | NA | TRBV28 | CASSVWASTDTQYF | TGTGCCAGCAGTGTGTGGGCCAGCACAGATACGCAGTATTTT
NA | TRBJ2-6 | 15 | NA | TRBV19 | CASSRLASGANVLTF | TGTGCCAGTAGTCGACTGGCCTCTGGGGCCAACGTCCTGACTTTC
NA | TRBJ2-3 | 15 | TRBD2 | TRBV30 | CAWRDTAWGGDTQYF | TGTGCCTGGAGAGACACGGCTTGGGGGGGAGATACGCAGTATTTT
few | TRBJ1-1 | 14 | NA | TRBV2 | CASMDDRRNTEAFF | TGTGCCAGCATGGACGACAGGCGGAACACTGAAGCTTTCTTT
NA | TRBJ2-5 | 16 | TRBD2 | TRBV5-1 | CASSSTAGGPQETQYF | TGCGCCAGCAGCTCCACAGCGGGGGGACCTCAAGAGACCCAGTACTTC
NA | TRBJ1-6 | 14 | NA | TRBV28 | CASSYRTDYSPLHF | TGTGCCAGCAGTTATAGGACAGATTATTCACCCCTCCACTTT
NA | TRBJ2-6 | 19 | NA | TRBV10-3 | CAIGHGGAGNSSGANVLTF | TGTGCCATCGGCCACGGAGGGGCAGGGAATAGCTCTGGGGCCAACGTCCTGACTTTC
NA | TRBJ1-4 | 13 | NA | TRBV7-2 | CASSLQQAEKLFF | TGTGCCAGCAGCTTACAGCAGGCAGAAAAACTGTTTTTT
NA | TRBJ2-6 | 15 | NA | TRBV6-5 | CASSTVGSGANVLTF | TGTGCCAGCAGTACGGTTGGTTCTGGGGCCAACGTCCTGACTTTC
once | TRBJ1-6 | 17 | TRBD1 | TRBV5-1 | CASSSDRGQGYNSPLHF | TGCGCCAGCAGCTCGGATCGAGGACAGGGGTATAATTCACCCCTCCACTTT
NA | TRBJ2-5 | 14 | TRBD2 | TRBV4-2 | CASSQGLAGETQYF | TGTGCCAGCAGCCAAGGACTAGCTGGAGAGACCCAGTACTTC
NA | TRBJ2-3 | 14 | NA | TRBV27 | CASSLLALPTWQYF | TGTGCCAGCAGTTTACTAGCGCTGCCCACATGGCAGTATTTT
NA | TRBJ1-5 | 15 | NA | TRBV6-6 | CASRAQGDSNQPQHF | TGTGCCAGCAGGGCACAGGGAGACTCCAATCAGCCCCAGCATTTT
NA | TRBJ2-5 | 13 | NA | TRBV29-1 | CSILIGLYETQYF | TGCAGCATCCTCATAGGACTCTACGAGACCCAGTACTTC
once | TRBJ1-1 | 14 | TRBD1 | TRBV25-1 | CASVKTGGLTEAFF | TGTGCCAGCGTTAAGACAGGGGGCCTAACTGAAGCTTTCTTT
NA | TRBJ2-7 | 15 | TRBD1 | TRBV7-2 | CASSFVFQGAYEQYF | TGTGCCAGCAGCTTTGTCTTCCAGGGGGCCTACGAGCAGTACTTC
NA | TRBJ1-6 | 15 | TRBD1 | TRBV5-1 | CASSLTDRGRSPLHF | TGCGCCAGCAGCCTAACAGACAGGGGTAGATCACCCCTCCACTTT
NA | TRBJ1-5 | 14 | NA | TRBV5-6 | CASSLWSGDQPQHF | TGTGCCAGCAGCTTGTGGAGCGGCGATCAGCCCCAGCATTTT
NA | TRBJ2-7 | 11 | NA | TRBV6-1 | CASSVGQEQYF | TGTGCCAGCAGTGTCGGACAGGAGCAGTACTTC
NA | TRBJ2-7 | 16 | TRBD2 | TRBV10-1 | CASSETRTSGVYEQYF | TGCGCCAGCAGTGAAACACGGACTAGCGGGGTTTACGAGCAGTACTTC
NA | TRBJ1-5 | 15 | NA | TRBV29-1 | CSVEVTGESNQPQHF | TGCAGCGTTGAAGTAACCGGGGAGAGCAATCAGCCCCAGCATTTT
NA | TRBJ1-2 | 14 | NA | TRBV5-1 | CASSQQGRDYGYTF | TGCGCCAGCAGCCAGCAGGGAAGGGACTATGGCTACACCTTC
NA | TRBJ1-1 | 12 | NA | TRBV19 | CASSQGRTEAFF | TGTGCCAGTAGTCAGGGGCGCACTGAAGCTTTCTTT
NA | TRBJ2-7 | 14 | TRBD2 | TRBV7-3 | CASSRGGSQEEQYF | TGTGCCAGCAGCCGGGGGGGCAGTCAGGAGGAGCAGTACTTC
NA | TRBJ2-5 | 19 | NA | TRBV27 | CASSRPLGGRHPPLKTQYF | TGTGCCAGCAGCCGACCCCTGGGGGGGCGTCACCCCCCATTGAAGACCCAGTACTTC
NA | TRBJ1-3 | 15 | NA | TRBV5-1 | CASSLNRADGNTIYF | TGCGCCAGCAGCTTAAACAGGGCTGACGGAAACACCATATATTTT
NA | TRBJ2-3 | 16 | NA | TRBV19 | CASSPSQGPGTDTQYF | TGTGCCAGTAGTCCTAGCCAGGGGCCCGGCACAGATACGCAGTATTTT
NA | TRBJ1-1 | 14 | NA | TRBV28 | CASSLAGVNTEAFF | TGTGCCAGCAGTTTAGCGGGGGTAAACACTGAAGCTTTCTTT
NA | TRBJ2-3 | 15 | TRBD2 | TRBV15 | CATSHPGGASDTQYF | TGTGCCACCAGCCACCCGGGGGGGGCCTCAGATACGCAGTATTTT
NA | TRBJ2-7 | 14 | TRBD2 | TRBV19 | CASSLAGDDYEQYF | TGTGCCAGTAGTCTAGCGGGGGACGACTACGAGCAGTACTTC
NA | TRBJ1-2 | 14 | TRBD1 | TRBV11-1 | CASSRGQGSYGYTF | TGTGCCAGCAGCAGGGGACAGGGCTCGTATGGCTACACCTTC
NA | TRBJ2-5 | 16 | TRBD2 | TRBV9 | CASSVGSSGGVKTQYF | TGTGCCAGCAGCGTAGGTAGTAGCGGGGGAGTTAAGACCCAGTACTTC
few | TRBJ2-5 | 14 | TRBD1 | TRBV2 | CASSFGQGQETQYF | TGTGCCAGCAGCTTTGGACAGGGACAAGAGACCCAGTACTTC
NA | TRBJ2-7 | 13 | NA | TRBV6-4 | CASSEWELGEQYF | TGTGCCAGCAGTGAGTGGGAGCTTGGCGAGCAGTACTTC
NA | TRBJ2-7 | 14 | NA | TRBV6-5 | CASPPRGSDYEQYF | TGTGCCAGCCCACCGCGCGGCAGTGACTACGAGCAGTACTTC
few | TRBJ2-2 | 15 | TRBD1 | TRBV5-1 | CASSWDRPNTGELFF | TGCGCCAGCAGCTGGGACAGACCGAACACCGGGGAGCTGTTTTTT
few | TRBJ1-1 | 13 | NA | TRBV9 | CASSGGGDGEAFF | TGTGCCAGCAGCGGAGGGGGGGACGGAGAAGCTTTCTTT